The T cell receptor beta chain described here comes from a study of blood T cells in healthy people across ages (dated by TCRdb to between 2014 and 2017). A note on the overall study: Template switching captured roughly one uniquely barcoded TCR beta cDNA molecule per two T cells in model experiments. For two donors (one aged 18 to 30 and one aged 80 or older), the study analyzed two additional independent replicas of 1 million unique cDNA reads from the same blood draw. To avoid experimental bias, donors of different ages were randomly spread across the sequencing lanes. The donors were split into four age groups: young (average 16 years), middle-aged (more than 35), aged (about 56) and long-lived (approximately 80). To track age-related changes in TCR beta repertoire diversity, the study relied on deep sequencing normalized with unique cDNA molecular identifiers. Paper-wide results and their limitations: Compared with the aged group, more naive CD4+ T cells, fewer expanded clones and increased TCR diversity were shown by the long-lived group, suggesting age selection. Since profiling was done on bulk unsorted PBMCs, naive and antigen-experienced compartments could not be conclusively compared. Observed TCR beta diversity per million T cells fell roughly linearly with age, and a significant reduction was already apparent by age roughly 40. Donor CMV infection status was unknown, potentially confounding age-related changes in expanded clonotypes. Estimates of total diversity from one million sequenced T cells were regarded as lower bounds and underestimates. A strong correlation was found between observed TCR beta diversity and the percentage of naive T cells measured by flow cytometry.

As encoded in the germline V gene, CDR1 is KGHSH while CDR2 is LQKENI. At the junction V is shortened by 5 bases and J by 3 bases, with 18 bases in between. The CDR3 spans 16 residues, from the cysteine through the phenylalanine. Only the CDR3 part of the read is kept: 48 bases, read in frame from the first base. Donors were 30 to 45 systemically healthy Caucasian individuals from Russia aged roughly 6 to 90 years. About 10 milliliters of peripheral blood were collected from each donor into EDTA-treated Vacutainer tubes. Ficoll-Paque density-gradient centrifugation was used to isolate PBMCs, with at least 6.5 million obtained per sample. Trizol reagent was used to extract total RNA from PBMCs, with at least 5 micrograms per sample. For every donor, an aliquot of PBMCs went through flow cytometry to measure the percentages of naive CD45RAhigh/CD27high T cells. The method behind the library was 5' RACE. The data were produced on an Illumina HiSeq 2500. A second PCR of roughly 7 to 11 cycles was performed with a sample-barcoded 5' primer and a J-beta primer mix. A template-switch 5' adaptor carrying 12 random nucleotides introduced a unique molecular identifier onto each TCR beta cDNA molecule. Each sample yielded at least 3 million CDR3-containing paired-end reads. All of the RNA was converted into first-strand cDNA using the Mint cDNA synthesis kit, with a TRBC-specific oligonucleotide serving as the primer. Following uracil-DNA glycosylase treatment, all cDNA underwent a first 18-cycle PCR with the universal primers M1SS and BC2_uni_R. In the paper's pipeline: For normalization, 1 million high-quality reads, each with a distinct molecular identifier, were randomly selected from each sample. Reads sharing molecular identifiers were discarded rather than binned into consensus sequences. MiTCR, with a Q25 quality threshold and the strictest error-elimination algorithm, was used for CDR3 identification, clonotype clustering and error correction. A nonparametric unseen species model with Euler transformation was used to estimate a lower bound on total TCR beta diversity. TCRdb handled the public reads itself, with Q25 trimming in fastp and clone calling in MiXCR, and kept productive beta chains. One record per CDR3 amino acid sequence lists the most common genes and DNA. TCRdb's processing, not the authors', yielded these V and J calls. The sample table shows around 650,000 distinct CDR3 sequences, and roughly two fifths are seen once. The ten largest clones capture around 30% of the sample.

Concerning this clonotype itself: Its antigen has not been determined. There are no base qualities to consult, and no much larger clone falls within one base.

The rearrangement joined TRBV18 to TRBJ2-3; TRBD2 might be the D gene, on 6 matching bases. This receptor was taken from an elderly man in good health. Source material: blood. This receptor has the CDR3 CASSSRRDGGTDTQYF. The DNA is as follows: TGTGCCAGCTCATCGCGGCGGGACGGTGGTACAGATACGCAGTATTTT. Supplemented by the reference TRBV18 and TRBJ2-3 proteins around the CDR3, the complete variable domain is NAGVMQNPRHLVRRRGQEARLRCSPMKGHSHVYWYRQLPEEGLKFMVYLQKENIIDESGMPKERFSAEFPKEGPSILRIQQVVRGDSAAYFCASSSRRDGGTDTQYFGPGTRLTVL.